The next 4 T cell receptor beta chains were all read from a single sample in a study of spatial heterogeneity in lung cancer. Time point defined: sample taken at primary tumor resection. MiXCR was run by TCRdb on the 5' RACE reads, yielding one entry per CDR3 protein. In the table there are roughly 80,000 distinct CDR3 sequences, 7.5% to 9.5% of which are singletons. Sequenced here: PBMCs, sampled at surgery. These receptors came from a male donor with early-stage non-small cell lung cancer.

In its sample, this clonotype was seen a few times. The chain recombines TRBV6-2 or TRBV6-3 with TRBJ2-7, with unresolved D. Deletions cut 6 bases from V and 2 bases from J, with 11 bases between. From germline, CDR1 is MNHEY and CDR2 SVGEGT. This CDR3 is 13 amino acids long. For the CDR3, the DNA is TGTGCCAGCAGGGTCGACCGAGCCTACGAGCAGTACTTC. It encodes CASRVDRAYEQYF.

The genes are TRBV5-1 and TRBJ2-3; TRBD1 agrees at 8 bases. Germline CDR1 reads SGHRS; CDR2 reads YFSETQ. The CDR3 spans 16 residues. Unmatched junction bases numbered 12, after V lost 4 bases and J lost 5 bases. Written as DNA, the CDR3 is TGCGCCAGCAGCCTGAGACAGGGGATTGTCGGAGATACGCAGTATTTT. Residues: CASSLRQGIVGDTQYF. Based on the CDR3 plus reference TRBV5-1 and TRBJ2-3, the full variable domain is KAGVTQTPRYLIKTRGQQVTLSCSPISGHRSVSWYQQTPGQGLQFLFEYFSETQRNKGNFPGRFSGRQFSNSRSEMNVSTLELGDSALYLCASSLRQGIVGDTQYFGPGTRLTVL.

The table lists this clonotype with a few counts. V usage is TRBV15 and J usage is TRBJ2-7; the D is unclear. With 0 bases removed from V and 2 bases from J, the gap between germline ends came to 8 bases. Germline lookup yields CDR1 LNHNV and CDR2 YYDKDF (reference sequence). CDR3 length: 14 amino acids. The CDR3 sequence: CATSRDHGAYEQYF. In DNA form, the CDR3 reads TGTGCCACCAGCAGAGATCATGGCGCCTACGAGCAGTACTTC.

The sample holds a few counts of this clonotype. The gene calls are TRBV19 and TRBJ2-2; perhaps TRBD2 as D (6 bases). The V gene's germline CDR1 is LNHDA and CDR2 SQIVND (reference sequence). Trimming removed 4 bases from V and 4 bases from J, with 10 bases in between. CDR3 length: 14 residues. CDR3 nucleotides: TGTGCCAGTAGTAGCGGGGCCCTCACCGGGGAGCTGTTTTTT. Residues: CASSSGALTGELFF.